This T cell receptor (beta chain) is drawn from a study of blood T cell repertoires in COVID-19. Study information: Samples taken during acute and convalescent COVID-19 were collected in the United States, Italy and Spain. T cells, B-cell-depleted T cells, or PBMCs supplied cDNA or gDNA.

Enrolled during active infection, Seattle patients were then followed longitudinally. In the original processing: By means of reference gene primer amplification, nucleated cell counts were estimated. Generated by immunoSEQ multiplex PCR, the TCRdb table keeps only in-frame clones and is missing some. V and J calls and clone size are those listed in that table; D and trimming were worked out from the DNA. Counted here are 85,000 to 130,000 clones, over 65% occurring once; the ten biggest clones make up more than 5.5%. Input material: peripheral blood. This clonotype was obtained from an older man with COVID-19, enrolled during active disease.

The CDR3 loop reads CASSAPQGGPYEQYF. Written as DNA, the CDR3 is TGTGCCAGCAGTGCCCCACAGGGGGGTCCCTACGAGCAGTACTTC. The genes are TRBV28 and TRBJ2-7; 8 bases map to TRBD1. This CDR3 region has 15 residues. V lost 5 bases, J lost 2 bases, and 8 bases stayed unmatched. Germline V CDR1 and CDR2: MDHEN, SYDVKM.